Listed below are T cell receptor beta chains from one sample, sequenced in a study of siplizumab effects on memory and regulatory T cells. Clones were read by immunoSEQ multiplex PCR, and TCRdb kept only the in-frame ones, dropping some. This table has about 120,000 clones, roughly 94% appearing once. What was sequenced was non-Treg CD4+ T cells sorted from blood. The source of these receptors is a human donor in good health. Each CDR3 is given with its conserved first and last residue. D genes are given only for firm matches. Size is stated for part of the rows, as once, few or many counts, or as a class when the clone is expanded.

TRBJ1-3 | TRBV4-2 | NA | NA | 16 | CASSQEFGISGNTIYF | TGTGCCAGCAGCCAAGAGTTTGGGATCTCTGGAAACACCATATATTTT
TRBJ1-2 | TRBV6-5 | NA | NA | 12 | CASSYRGNGYTF | TGTGCCAGCAGTTACAGGGGCAATGGCTACACCTTC
TRBJ2-7 | TRBV6-5 | TRBD2 | NA | 16 | CASSYGTSGSVYEQYF | TGTGCCAGCAGTTATGGAACTAGCGGGAGTGTCTACGAGCAGTACTTC
TRBJ1-2 | TRBV19 | TRBD1 | NA | 17 | CASSKDSRDRGHYGYTF | TGTGCCAGTAGTAAAGACTCCCGGGACAGGGGACACTATGGCTACACCTTC
TRBJ2-5 | TRBV21-1 | NA | NA | 15 | CASSRDRGLQETQYF | TGTGCCAGCAGCAGGGACAGGGGATTACAAGAGACCCAGTACTTC
TRBJ2-1 | TRBV6-6 | NA | NA | 16 | CASLTPGTRGYNEQFF | TGTGCCAGCTTAACCCCCGGGACACGGGGGTACAATGAGCAGTTCTTC
TRBJ2-1 | TRBV4-1 | TRBD1 | NA | 18 | CASSRQTGSQTSTNEQFF | TGCGCCAGCAGCCGGCAGACAGGGTCCCAGACCTCTACCAATGAGCAGTTCTTC
TRBJ1-4 | TRBV15 | TRBD1 | NA | 15 | CATSRKDRGNEKLFF | TGTGCCACCAGCAGAAAAGACAGGGGTAATGAAAAACTGTTTTTT
TRBJ2-2 | TRBV7-9 | NA | NA | 14 | CASSQDRPTGELFF | TGTGCCAGCAGCCAAGACAGGCCCACCGGGGAGCTGTTTTTT
TRBJ1-5 | TRBV7-6 | NA | NA | 14 | CASSLGGGNQPQHF | TGTGCCAGCAGCTTGGGGGGGGGAAATCAGCCCCAGCATTTT
TRBJ2-3 | TRBV7-2 | NA | NA | 11 | CASSPLDTQYF | TGTGCCAGCAGCCCCCTAGATACGCAGTATTTT
TRBJ1-1 | TRBV29-1 | NA | NA | 13 | CSVAQFGGTEAFF | TGCAGCGTTGCACAGTTCGGGGGCACTGAAGCTTTCTTT
TRBJ1-6 | TRBV4-1 | NA | few | 12 | CASSQSFEPLHF | TGCGCCAGCAGCCAATCTTTTGAACCCCTCCACTTT
TRBJ1-3 | TRBV25-1 | NA | NA | 13 | CASSVHSGNTIYF | TGTGCCAGCAGTGTTCACTCTGGAAACACCATATATTTT
TRBJ2-5 | TRBV5-1 | TRBD1 | NA | 16 | CASNFGRGTAQETQYF | TGCGCCAGCAACTTTGGGAGAGGGACAGCCCAAGAGACCCAGTACTTC
TRBJ1-4 | TRBV6-6 | NA | NA | 11 | CASSGTEKLFF | TGTGCCAGCAGTGGAACGGAAAAACTGTTTTTT
TRBJ2-7 | TRBV5-6 | TRBD1 | NA | 13 | CASSLGTGGEQYF | TGTGCCAGCAGCTTGGGGACAGGTGGCGAGCAGTACTTC
TRBJ1-4 | TRBV6-5 | NA | NA | 14 | CASSPWTGREKLFF | TGTGCCAGCAGCCCTTGGACGGGGAGGGAAAAACTGTTTTTT
TRBJ2-7 | TRBV19 | NA | NA | 13 | CASSRDVLYEQYF | TGTGCCAGTAGTAGGGACGTCCTCTACGAGCAGTACTTC
TRBJ2-7 | TRBV11-1 | TRBD1 | NA | 16 | CASSGRLGQGSYEQYF | TGTGCCAGCAGCGGGAGACTCGGACAGGGGAGCTACGAGCAGTACTTC
TRBJ1-5 | TRBV4-1 | NA | NA | 14 | CASSHYEGNQPQHF | TGCGCCAGCAGCCACTACGAGGGTAATCAGCCCCAGCATTTT
TRBJ1-2 | TRBV5-1 | NA | NA | 11 | CASSLEGFYTF | TGCGCCAGCAGCCTGGAGGGATTCTACACCTTC
TRBJ2-7 | TRBV6-1 | NA | NA | 15 | CASSEERGSSYEQYF | TGTGCCAGCAGTGAAGAGAGGGGGTCATCCTACGAGCAGTACTTC
TRBJ2-7 | TRBV19 | NA | few | 12 | CASRGGGHEQYF | TGTGCCAGTAGAGGGGGGGGCCACGAGCAGTACTTC
TRBJ2-7 | TRBV2 | TRBD2 | NA | 12 | CASRGTSHEQYF | TGTGCCAGCAGGGGGACTAGCCACGAGCAGTACTTC
TRBJ1-5 | TRBV19 | NA | NA | 15 | CASSIEAVLGTPQHF | TGTGCCAGTAGTATAGAAGCAGTCCTAGGGACGCCCCAGCATTTT
TRBJ2-3 | TRBV10-3 | TRBD2 | NA | 16 | CAISEYRAGGTDTQYF | TGTGCCATCAGTGAGTATAGAGCGGGAGGCACAGATACGCAGTATTTT
TRBJ2-1 | TRBV7-2 | NA | NA | 15 | CASSFVSASGNEQFF | TGTGCCAGCAGCTTTGTTTCCGCGTCAGGGAACGAGCAGTTCTTC
TRBJ2-6 | TRBV27 | NA | NA | 14 | CASRGSWGANVLTF | TGTGCCAGCAGGGGTTCCTGGGGGGCCAACGTCCTGACTTTC
TRBJ2-5 | TRBV10-2 | TRBD1 | NA | 12 | CASTRGQETQYF | TGCGCCAGCACCAGGGGGCAAGAGACCCAGTACTTC